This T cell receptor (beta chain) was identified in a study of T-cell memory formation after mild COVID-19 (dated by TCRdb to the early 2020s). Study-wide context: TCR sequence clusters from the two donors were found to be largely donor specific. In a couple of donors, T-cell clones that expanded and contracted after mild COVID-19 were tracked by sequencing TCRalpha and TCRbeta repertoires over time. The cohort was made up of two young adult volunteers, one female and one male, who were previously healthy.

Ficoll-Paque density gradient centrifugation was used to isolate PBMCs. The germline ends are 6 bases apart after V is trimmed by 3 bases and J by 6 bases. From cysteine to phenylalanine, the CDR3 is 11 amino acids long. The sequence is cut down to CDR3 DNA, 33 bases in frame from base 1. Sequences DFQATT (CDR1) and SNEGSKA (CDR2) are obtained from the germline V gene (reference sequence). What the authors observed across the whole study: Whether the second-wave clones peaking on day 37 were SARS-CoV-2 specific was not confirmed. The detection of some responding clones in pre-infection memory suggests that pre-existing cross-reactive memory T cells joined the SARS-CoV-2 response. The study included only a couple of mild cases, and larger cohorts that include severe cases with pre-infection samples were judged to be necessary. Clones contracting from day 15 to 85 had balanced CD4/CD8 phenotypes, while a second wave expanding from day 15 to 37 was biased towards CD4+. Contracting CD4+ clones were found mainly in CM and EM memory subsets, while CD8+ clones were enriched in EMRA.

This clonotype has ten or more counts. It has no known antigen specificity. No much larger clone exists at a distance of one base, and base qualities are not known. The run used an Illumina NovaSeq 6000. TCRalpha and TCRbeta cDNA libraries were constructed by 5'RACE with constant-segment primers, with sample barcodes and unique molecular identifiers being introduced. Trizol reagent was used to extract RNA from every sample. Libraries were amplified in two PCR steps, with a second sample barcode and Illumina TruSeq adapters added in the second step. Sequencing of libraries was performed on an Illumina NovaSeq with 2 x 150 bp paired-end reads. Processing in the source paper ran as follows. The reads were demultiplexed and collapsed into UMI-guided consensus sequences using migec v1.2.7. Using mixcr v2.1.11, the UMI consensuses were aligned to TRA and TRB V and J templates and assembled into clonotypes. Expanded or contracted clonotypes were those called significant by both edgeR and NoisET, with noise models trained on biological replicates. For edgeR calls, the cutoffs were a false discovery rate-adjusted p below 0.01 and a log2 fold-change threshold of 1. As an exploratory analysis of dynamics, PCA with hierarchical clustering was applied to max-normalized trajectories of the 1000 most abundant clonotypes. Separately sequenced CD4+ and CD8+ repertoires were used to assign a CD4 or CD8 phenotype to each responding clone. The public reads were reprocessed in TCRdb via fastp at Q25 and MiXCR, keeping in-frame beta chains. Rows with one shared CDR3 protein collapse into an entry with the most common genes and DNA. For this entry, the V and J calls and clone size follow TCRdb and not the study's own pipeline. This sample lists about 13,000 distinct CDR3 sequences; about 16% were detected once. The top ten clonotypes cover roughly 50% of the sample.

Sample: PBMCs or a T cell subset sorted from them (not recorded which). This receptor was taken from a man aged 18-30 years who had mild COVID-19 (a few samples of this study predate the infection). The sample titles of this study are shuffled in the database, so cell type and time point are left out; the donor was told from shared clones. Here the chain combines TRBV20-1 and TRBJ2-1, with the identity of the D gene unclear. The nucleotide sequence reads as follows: TGCAGTGCTAGCATGCCCAATGAGCAGTTCTTC. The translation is CSASMPNEQFF.